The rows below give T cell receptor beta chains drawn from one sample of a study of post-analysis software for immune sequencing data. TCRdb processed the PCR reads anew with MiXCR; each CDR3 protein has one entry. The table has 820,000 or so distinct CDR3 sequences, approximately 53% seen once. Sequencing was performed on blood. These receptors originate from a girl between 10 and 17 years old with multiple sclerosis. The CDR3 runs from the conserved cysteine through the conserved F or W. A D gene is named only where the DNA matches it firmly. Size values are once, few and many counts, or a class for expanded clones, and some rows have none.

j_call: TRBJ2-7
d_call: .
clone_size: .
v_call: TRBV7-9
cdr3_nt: TGTGCCAGCAGCCTTCGGATCAAGGCCAACTACGAGCAGTACTTC
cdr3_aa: CASSLRIKANYEQYF

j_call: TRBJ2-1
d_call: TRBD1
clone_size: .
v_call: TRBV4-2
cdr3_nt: TGTGCCAGCAGCCAAGACAGGGGGCAAAGCAATGAGCAGTTCTTC
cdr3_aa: CASSQDRGQSNEQFF

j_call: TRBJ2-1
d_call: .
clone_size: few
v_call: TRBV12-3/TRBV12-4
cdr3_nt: TGTGCCAGCAGTCTCCGGGACCCGGCGTCAAATGAGCAGTTCTTC
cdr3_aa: CASSLRDPASNEQFF

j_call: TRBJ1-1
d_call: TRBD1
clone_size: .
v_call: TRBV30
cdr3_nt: TGTGCCTGGAGTGTCGACAGGGGGTATGAAGCTTTCTTT
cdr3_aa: CAWSVDRGYEAFF

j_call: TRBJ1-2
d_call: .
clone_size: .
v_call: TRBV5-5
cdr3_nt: TGTGCCAGCACCCTGCATGGGTCCGGGTCCGGCTACACCTTC
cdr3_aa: CASTLHGSGSGYTF

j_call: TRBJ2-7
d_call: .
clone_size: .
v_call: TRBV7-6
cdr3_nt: TGTGCCAGCAGCTTAGTATCGGCAGGGGGGAACTACGAGCAGTACTTC
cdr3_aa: CASSLVSAGGNYEQYF

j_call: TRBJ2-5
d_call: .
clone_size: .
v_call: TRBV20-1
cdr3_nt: TGCAGTGCCCCCACTACCGTCAGCCGGGAGACCCAGTACTTC
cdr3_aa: CSAPTTVSRETQYF

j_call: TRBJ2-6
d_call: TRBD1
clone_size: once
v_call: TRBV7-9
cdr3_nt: TGTGCCAGCACCGTAACAGGGGCCTCTGAGGCCAACGTCCTGACTTTC
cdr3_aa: CASTVTGASEANVLTF

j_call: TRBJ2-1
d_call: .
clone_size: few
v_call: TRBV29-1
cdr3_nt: TGCAGCGTTGAAGGGGTTATTGGAGGGAGGCATAACAATGAGCAGTTCTTC
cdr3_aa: CSVEGVIGGRHNNEQFF

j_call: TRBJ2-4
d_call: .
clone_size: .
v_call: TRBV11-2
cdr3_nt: TGTGCCAGCAGCCCCCTGACGGGGGCCAAAAACATTCAGTACTTC
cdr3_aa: CASSPLTGAKNIQYF

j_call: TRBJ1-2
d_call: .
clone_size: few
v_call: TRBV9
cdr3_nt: TGTGCCAGCAGCGTACGCATCGGCAGTTCATATGGCTACACCTTC
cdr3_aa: CASSVRIGSSYGYTF

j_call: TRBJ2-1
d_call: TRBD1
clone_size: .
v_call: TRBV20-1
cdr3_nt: TGCAGTGCCACAGACAGGGGCAATGAGCAGTTCTTC
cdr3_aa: CSATDRGNEQFF

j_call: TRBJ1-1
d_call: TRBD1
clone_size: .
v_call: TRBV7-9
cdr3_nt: TGTGCCAGCAGCTTAAAGTCCCAGGGGGCTACTGAAGCTTTCTTT
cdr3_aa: CASSLKSQGATEAFF

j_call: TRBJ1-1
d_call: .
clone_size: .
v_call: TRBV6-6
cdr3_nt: TGTGCCAGCAGTCCGCTGAACACTGAAGCTTTCTTT
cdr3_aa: CASSPLNTEAFF

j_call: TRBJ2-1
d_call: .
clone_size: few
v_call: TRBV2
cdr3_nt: TGTGCCAGCAGTGATTTCGCAGGGGCGAATAACAATGGGCAGTTCTTC
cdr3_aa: CASSDFAGANNNGQFF

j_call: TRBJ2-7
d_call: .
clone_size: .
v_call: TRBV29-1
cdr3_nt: TGCAGCGTTGTCCAGGGCTCGAGGTACGAGCAGTACTTC
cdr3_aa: CSVVQGSRYEQYF

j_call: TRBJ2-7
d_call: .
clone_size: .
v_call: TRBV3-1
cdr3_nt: TGTGCCAGCAGCCAAGCCCCTGCCGGTACCTACGAGCAGTACTTC
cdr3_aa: CASSQAPAGTYEQYF

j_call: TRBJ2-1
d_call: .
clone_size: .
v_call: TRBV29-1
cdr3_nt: TGCAACGTCCGGGACTCGATTAATGAGCAGTTCTTC
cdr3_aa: CNVRDSINEQFF

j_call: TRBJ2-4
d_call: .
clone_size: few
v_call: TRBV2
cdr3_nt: TGTGCCAGCAGCCCGGGGAGCTACAGAGTAGCCAAAAACATTCAGTACTTC
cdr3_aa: CASSPGSYRVAKNIQYF

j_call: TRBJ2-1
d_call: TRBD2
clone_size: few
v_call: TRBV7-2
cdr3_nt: TGTGCCAGCAGCCAGACTAGCGGGGGGGCACGCAATGAGCAGTTCTTC
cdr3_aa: CASSQTSGGARNEQFF

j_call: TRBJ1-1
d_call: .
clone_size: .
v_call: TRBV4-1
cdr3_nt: TGCGCCAGCAGCCACCTCGGGGCAAAAGCTTTCTTT
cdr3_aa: CASSHLGAKAFF

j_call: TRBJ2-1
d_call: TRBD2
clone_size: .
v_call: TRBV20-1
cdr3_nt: TGCAGTGCTAGACAGTATGGAGGGACTAGCAACAATGAGCAGTTCTTC
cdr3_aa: CSARQYGGTSNNEQFF

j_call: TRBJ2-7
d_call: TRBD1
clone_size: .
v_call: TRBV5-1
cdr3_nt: TGCGCCAGCAACTTGGACAGGTTCAAATACGAGCAGTACTTC
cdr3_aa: CASNLDRFKYEQYF

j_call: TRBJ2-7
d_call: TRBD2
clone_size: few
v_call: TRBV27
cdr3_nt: TGTGCCAGCAGTTTATCCCTAGCGGGGGTTGGTTACGAGCAGTACTTC
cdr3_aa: CASSLSLAGVGYEQYF

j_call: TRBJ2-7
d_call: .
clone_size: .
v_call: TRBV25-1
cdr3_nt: TGTGCCAGCGGGAGACCTTACAATGAGCAGTACTTC
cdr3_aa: CASGRPYNEQYF

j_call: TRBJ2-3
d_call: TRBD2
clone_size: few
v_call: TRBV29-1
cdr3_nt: TGCAGCGTTGAGCTGGGACTAGCGAGTACAGATACGCAGTATTTT
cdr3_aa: CSVELGLASTDTQYF

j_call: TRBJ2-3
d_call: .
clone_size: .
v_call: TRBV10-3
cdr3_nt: TGTGCCATCAGTGAGCCGGGCCTCGGGACGTCAGATACGCAGTATTTT
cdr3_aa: CAISEPGLGTSDTQYF

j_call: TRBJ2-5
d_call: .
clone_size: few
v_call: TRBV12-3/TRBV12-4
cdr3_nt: TGTGCCAGCAGTTATCTCTCGGGAGAAGAGACCCAGTACTTC
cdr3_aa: CASSYLSGEETQYF

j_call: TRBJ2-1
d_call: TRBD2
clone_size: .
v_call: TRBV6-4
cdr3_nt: TGTGCCAGCAGTGCCCGGCTAGCGGCTTACAATGAGCAGTTCTTC
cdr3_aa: CASSARLAAYNEQFF

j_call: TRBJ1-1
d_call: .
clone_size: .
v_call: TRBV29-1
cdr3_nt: TGCAGCGTTCAGGGCTTTTCGAACACTGAAGCTTTCTTT
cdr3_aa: CSVQGFSNTEAFF

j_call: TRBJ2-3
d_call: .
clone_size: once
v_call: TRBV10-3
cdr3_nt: TGTGCCATCTCCACCACAGATACGCAGTATTTT
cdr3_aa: CAISTTDTQYF

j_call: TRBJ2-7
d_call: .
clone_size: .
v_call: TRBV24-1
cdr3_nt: TGTGCCACCCTTGAAGCCCGTGGATACGAGCAGTACTTC
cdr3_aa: CATLEARGYEQYF

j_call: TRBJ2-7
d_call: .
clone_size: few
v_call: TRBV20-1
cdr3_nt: TGCAGTGCTAGAGACGACGGTCGAGTGCAGTACTTC
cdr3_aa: CSARDDGRVQYF

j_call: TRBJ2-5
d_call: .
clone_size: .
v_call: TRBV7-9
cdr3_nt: TGTGCCAGCAGCGACACTGGGATGAAGACCCAGTACTTC
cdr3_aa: CASSDTGMKTQYF

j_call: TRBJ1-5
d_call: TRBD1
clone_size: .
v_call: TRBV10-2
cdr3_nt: TGCGCCAGCCGCCGGGACAGGGCCCTTGGGTACAATCAGCCCCAGCATTTT
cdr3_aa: CASRRDRALGYNQPQHF

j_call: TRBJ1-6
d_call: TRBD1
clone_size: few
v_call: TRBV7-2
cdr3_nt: TGTGCCAGCAGCGCGGGACAGGGACATTCACCCCTCCACTTT
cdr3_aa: CASSAGQGHSPLHF

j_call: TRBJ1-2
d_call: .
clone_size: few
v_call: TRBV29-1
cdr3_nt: TGCAGCGTGCCACAATCGACAGGAACCTATGGCTACACCTTC
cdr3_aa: CSVPQSTGTYGYTF